Below, one T cell receptor (beta chain) is given with its context. TCR beta VDJ and CDR3 were profiled, and genomic DNA was the template. TCRdb called the reads again in MiXCR, with one record for every CDR3 protein. The sample shows a few hundred thousand distinct CDR3 sequences, 60% to 65% of them seen only once. This entry belongs to a study of CD8+CD57+ T cells in acquired aplastic anemia. Trimming left V 1 base short and J 0 bases short, with 7 bases between. This CDR3 is built from 16 residues. Per germline, CDR1 LNHDA and CDR2 SQIVND (reference sequence). The chain links TRBV19 to TRBJ2-6; D gene uncertain. Material: sorted CD4+, CD8+, or CD8+CD57+ T cells (not recorded which) from PBMCs. The receptor comes from a human donor in good health. The CDR3: CASSIAISSGANVLTF. Written as DNA, the CDR3 is TGTGCCAGTAGTATAGCGATCAGCTCTGGGGCCAACGTCCTGACTTTC. Using reference TRBV19 and TRBJ2-6 for the parts outside the CDR3, the full variable domain is DGGITQSPKYLFRKEGQNVTLSCEQNLNHDAMYWYRQDPGQGLRLIYYSQIVNDFQKGDIAEGYSVSREKKESFPLTVTSAQKNPTAFYLCASSIAISSGANVLTFGAGSRLTVL.